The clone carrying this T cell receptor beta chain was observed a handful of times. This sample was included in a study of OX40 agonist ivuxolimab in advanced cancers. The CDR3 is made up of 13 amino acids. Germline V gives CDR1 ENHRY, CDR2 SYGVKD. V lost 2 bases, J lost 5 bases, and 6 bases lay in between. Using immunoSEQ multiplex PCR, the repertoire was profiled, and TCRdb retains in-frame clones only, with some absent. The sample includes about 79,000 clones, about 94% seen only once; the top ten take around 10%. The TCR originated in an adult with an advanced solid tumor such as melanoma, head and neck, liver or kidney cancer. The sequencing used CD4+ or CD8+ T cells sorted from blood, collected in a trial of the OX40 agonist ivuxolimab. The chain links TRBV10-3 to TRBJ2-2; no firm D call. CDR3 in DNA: TGTGCCATCAGTGAGCCCCTTACCGGGGAGCTGTTTTTT. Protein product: CAISEPLTGELFF.